Below, 15 T cell receptor beta chains from the same sample are listed, as sequenced in a study of cytomegalovirus exposure and HLA in healthy donors. Both 60 Vbeta primers and 13 Jbeta primers went into the PCR. Produced via immunoSEQ multiplex PCR; TCRdb's table is partial and in-frame only. The data show 200,000 to 250,000 clones, with approximately 85% seen just once and 2.7% held by the top ten. The specimen was PBMCs. The receptor source for this set is a woman aged 40-49 years in good health and CMV-seronegative.

This clone was counted a single time. This chain links TRBV30 with TRBJ2-5; 7 nucleotides agree with TRBD1. The J call may be faulty, since TRBJ2-7 better matches the DNA end. Germline V CDR1 and CDR2: GTSNPN, SVGIG (reference sequence). The CDR3 has 15 residues. The CDR3 region has the DNA TGTGCCTGGAGTAAGGAACGGACAGGACGAAACGAGCAGTACTTC. Amino acid sequence: CAWSKERTGRNEQYF.

This chain joins TRBV2 and TRBJ2-7; the D gene is possibly TRBD1 (7 bases). The V end was cut by 1 base, the J end by 2 bases, with 12 bases between. CDR1 is SNHLY, CDR2 FYNNEI, per germline. This CDR3 is built from 15 residues. In nucleotides, the CDR3 is TGTGCCAGCAGTGAAGGGGCGGGACAGACCTACGAGCAGTACTTC. Translating gives CASSEGAGQTYEQYF.

J is TRBJ2-3 and V is TRBV4-1, with D perhaps TRBD2 (5 bases). This CDR3 has 16 amino acids. The V and J ends lost 0 bases and 4 bases respectively, with 14 bases between them. The germline CDR1 and CDR2 sequences are MGHRA and YSYEKL. CDR3 protein: CASSQENLLEADTQYF. The CDR3 DNA sequence: TGCGCCAGCAGCCAAGAAAACCTGCTGGAGGCAGATACGCAGTATTTT.

The V call is TRBV19, the J call TRBJ2-3; 7 nucleotides agree with TRBD2. The CDR3 extends over 16 amino acids. Germline CDR1 LNHDA, CDR2 SQIVND (reference sequence). V was pared by 3 bases and J by 0 bases, with 6 bases of the junction left unmatched. The CDR3 spells CASSIGGGTSTDTQYF. The CDR3 bases are TGTGCCAGTAGTATTGGGGGGGGAACTAGCACAGATACGCAGTATTTT.

The chain recombines TRBV15 with TRBJ2-2; D might be TRBD1 (6 bases). The CDR3 loop spans 15 amino acids. Trimming cost V 9 bases and J 4 bases, with 18 bases left between them. CDR1 and CDR2 from the germline V gene are LNHNV and YYDKDF (reference sequence). The CDR3 loop is CATRTAGRGTGELFF. CDR3 coding DNA: TGTGCCACAAGAACCGCCGGCAGGGGCACCGGGGAGCTGTTTTTT.

The chain is built from TRBV5-1 and TRBJ1-1; D gene unclear. The germline gives CDR1 SGHRS, CDR2 YFSETQ. The V end lost 1 base, the J end lost 0 bases, and 10 bases lay between the germline ends. This CDR3 is 15 amino acids long. CDR3 sequence: CASSLSWQLNTEAFF. The CDR3 coding sequence is TGCGCCAGCAGCTTGTCATGGCAATTGAACACTGAAGCTTTCTTT.

The gene calls are TRBV15 and TRBJ1-1; possibly TRBD1 for D (5 bases). Deletions cut 3 bases from V and 4 bases from J, with 12 bases between. From germline, CDR1 is LNHNV and CDR2 YYDKDF (reference sequence). This CDR3 has 14 amino acids. The CDR3 loop is CATSSPRGSTEAFF. The CDR3 nucleotides are TGTGCCACCAGCAGCCCTAGGGGAAGCACTGAAGCTTTCTTT.

The CDR3 coding sequence is TGTGCCAGCAGCTTAACTAGCGGCCAAGAGACCCAGTACTTC. This translates into CASSLTSGQETQYF. This chain links TRBV7-3 with TRBJ2-5, with D possibly matching TRBD2 (6 bases). The CDR3 contains 14 residues. Germline V lookup: CDR1 SGHTA, CDR2 FQGTGA. V was clipped by 0 bases and J by 1 base, with 6 bases between them. The complete variable domain, with remaining parts taken from reference TRBV7-3 and TRBJ2-5, reads GAGVSQTPSNKVTEKGKYVELRCDPISGHTALYWYRQSLGQGPEFLIYFQGTGAADDSGLPNDRFFAVRPEGSVSTLKIQRTERGDSAVYLCASSLTSGQETQYFGPGTRLLVL.

The rearrangement links TRBV5-1 to TRBJ1-4; 7 bases agree with TRBD1. The CDR3 consists of 14 residues. In germline, CDR1 is SGHRS, CDR2 YFSETQ. Losses at the gene ends were 4 bases for V and 8 bases for J; bases not matched to a gene: 8. The CDR3 is CASSLTGIGEKLFF. The CDR3, as DNA: TGCGCCAGCAGCCTGACAGGGATAGGGGAAAAACTGTTTTTT.

This chain uses TRBV27 with TRBJ1-5, with D possibly being TRBD1 (6 bases). Trimming shortened V by 5 bases and J by 4 bases, and 18 bases separated the two germline ends. Germline assignment: CDR1 MNHEY and CDR2 SMNVEV (reference sequence). The CDR3 covers 16 residues. The CDR3 DNA sequence: TGTGCCAGCAGTCCCTACGGGACATCAGGGAATCAGCCCCAGCATTTT. Amino acid sequence: CASSPYGTSGNQPQHF.

V gene TRBV6-5 combines with J gene TRBJ2-7, with D unresolved. The germline CDR1 and CDR2 sequences are MNHEY and SVGAGI. The V end lost 0 bases, the J end lost 7 bases, and 16 bases lay between the germline ends. The length of the CDR3 is 15 residues. CDR3 in DNA: TGTGCCAGCAGTTACTCGAAGTGGGCAGCCGGAGAGCAGTACTTC. It codes for CASSYSKWAAGEQYF.

J is TRBJ2-7 and V is TRBV7-2; TRBD2 agrees at 10 bases. V lost 5 bases to trimming and J lost 1 base; unmatched junction nucleotides: 2. The CDR3 extends over 14 amino acids. Germline V gives CDR1 SGHTA, CDR2 FQGNSA. CDR3 sequence reads: CASSPGLASYEQYF. The CDR3 coding sequence is TGTGCCAGCAGCCCGGGACTAGCGTCCTACGAGCAGTACTTC.

This chain joins TRBV7-9 and TRBJ2-7, with D perhaps matching TRBD2 (5 bases). Per germline, CDR1 SEHNR and CDR2 FQNEAQ (reference sequence). CDR3 length equals 16 residues. V lost 2 bases, J lost 6 bases, and 20 bases lay in between. CDR3 coding DNA: TGTGCCAGCAGCTTAATCGTCTGGGGTAGCGCGGGCGAGCAGTACTTC. It is translated as CASSLIVWGSAGEQYF.

The chain carries TRBV7-2 and TRBJ2-1, with D tentatively TRBD2 (6 bases). Germline CDR1 SGHTA, CDR2 FQGNSA. Trimming removed 4 bases at V and 8 bases at J, with 18 bases between. This CDR3 is built from 15 residues. The CDR3 DNA is TGTGCCAGCAGCTCGATAGCGGCCCTGGGATATGAGCAGTTCTTC. It encodes CASSSIAALGYEQFF.

The chain links TRBV27 to TRBJ2-7, with 9 positions matching TRBD2. Germline CDR1 MNHEY, CDR2 SMNVEV (reference sequence). The CDR3 length is 15 residues. V lost 4 bases and J lost 5; bases outside the gene matches: 9. CDR3 residues: CASSSLLAGEDEQYF. For the CDR3, the DNA is TGTGCCAGCAGTTCCTTACTAGCGGGTGAAGACGAGCAGTACTTC.